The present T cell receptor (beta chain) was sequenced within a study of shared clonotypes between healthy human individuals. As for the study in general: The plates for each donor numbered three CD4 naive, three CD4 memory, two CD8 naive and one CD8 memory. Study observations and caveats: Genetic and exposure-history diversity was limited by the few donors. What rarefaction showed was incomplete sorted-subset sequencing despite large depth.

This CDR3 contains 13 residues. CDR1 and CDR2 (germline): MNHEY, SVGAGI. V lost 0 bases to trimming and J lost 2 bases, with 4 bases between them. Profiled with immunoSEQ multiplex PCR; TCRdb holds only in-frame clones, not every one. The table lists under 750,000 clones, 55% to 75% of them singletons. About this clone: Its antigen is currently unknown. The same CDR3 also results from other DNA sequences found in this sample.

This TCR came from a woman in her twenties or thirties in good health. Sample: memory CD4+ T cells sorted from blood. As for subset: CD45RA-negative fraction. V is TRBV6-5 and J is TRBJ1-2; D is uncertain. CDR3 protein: CASSYSPNYGYTF. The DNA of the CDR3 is TGTGCCAGCAGTTACTCACCAAACTATGGCTACACCTTC.